Listed below are T cell receptor beta chains from one sample, sequenced in a study of blood T cell repertoires in COVID-19. Clones were sequenced by immunoSEQ multiplex PCR, and TCRdb holds only the in-frame ones, with some missing. Of just over 300,000 clones listed, approximately 83% were seen once; the top ten hold less than 2.5%. Sequenced: PBMCs or T cells enriched from blood (not recorded which). The receptor set was obtained from a young man who had recovered from COVID-19. Each CDR3 is given with its conserved first and last residue. The D gene is left open where the match is weak. A clone size is listed for some rows: how often the clone was seen (once, few, many), or a class if it is expanded.

V,J,size,D,DNA,CDR3
TRBV4-1,TRBJ1-1,NA,NA,TGCGCCAGCAGCCAAGGGCAGGGTGTAACTGAAGCTTTCTTT,CASSQGQGVTEAFF
TRBV14,TRBJ1-6,NA,NA,TGTGCCAGCAGCCTCATGCCGCGGGATTCACCCCTCCACTTT,CASSLMPRDSPLHF
TRBV3-1/TRBV3-2,TRBJ2-5,NA,NA,TGTGCCAGCAGCCAAGTATATATCGGGGTGCGCCAAGAGACCCAGTACTTC,CASSQVYIGVRQETQYF
TRBV29-1,TRBJ1-2,NA,TRBD1,TGCAGCGTCTGCTTCGAGACAGGGGTGTCAACCTTC,CSVCFETGVSTF
TRBV4-1,TRBJ1-2,NA,NA,TGCGCCAGCAGCCGTCTGGACGCCCAGGGCTATGGCTACACCTTC,CASSRLDAQGYGYTF
TRBV10-3,TRBJ1-3,NA,NA,TGTGCCATTCAACAGGCCTCTGGAAACACCATATATTTT,CAIQQASGNTIYF
TRBV6-4,TRBJ2-5,NA,TRBD1,TGTGCCAGCAGTGACTCCGAGGGGACAGGGGTCTTCGAGACCCAGTACTTC,CASSDSEGTGVFETQYF
TRBV10-2,TRBJ2-7,NA,NA,TGCGCCAGCAGTGAGCTAGGCCCAGTCTACGAGCAGTACTTC,CASSELGPVYEQYF
TRBV24-1,TRBJ1-2,once,NA,TGTGCCACCAGTGATGACAGGTTCGTGGCCTACACCTTC,CATSDDRFVAYTF
TRBV10-2,TRBJ1-2,NA,NA,TGCGCCAGCAGTGACAGGACACCGGGCTATGGCTACACCTTC,CASSDRTPGYGYTF
TRBV5-6,TRBJ2-7,NA,TRBD1,TGTGCCAGCAGCCGTAAGGGGGCCATCCAGCAGTACTTC,CASSRKGAIQQYF
TRBV4-2,TRBJ2-1,NA,TRBD1,TGTGCCAGCAGCCCGGGGACAGGGGTTGGGTCCTACAATGAGCAGTTCTTC,CASSPGTGVGSYNEQFF
TRBV10-3,TRBJ2-7,NA,NA,TGTGCCATCAGCCCAGGTTTGCAGGGGGGTTACGAGCAGTACTTC,CAISPGLQGGYEQYF
TRBV5-1,TRBJ2-5,NA,TRBD2,TGCGCCAGCAGCTTGGGGCTAGCGGGGGGCCGCCAAGAGACCCAGTACTTC,CASSLGLAGGRQETQYF
TRBV5-1,TRBJ1-2,NA,TRBD1,TGCGCCAGCAGCCCCGAGACAGGGAACTATGGCTACACCTTC,CASSPETGNYGYTF
TRBV4-1,TRBJ2-2,NA,NA,TGCGCCAGCAGCCAAGTGGGGGGGCTGAACACCGGGGAGCTGTTTTTT,CASSQVGGLNTGELFF
TRBV2,TRBJ1-1,few,NA,TGTGCCAGCAAGGACAACCCGATCACTGAAGCTTTCTTT,CASKDNPITEAFF
TRBV10-3,TRBJ1-2,NA,TRBD1,TGTGCCATCTTTCAAGGGACAGCTAACTATGGCTACACCTTC,CAIFQGTANYGYTF
TRBV23-1,TRBJ2-7,NA,NA,TGCGCCAGCACCTCCCCGAGGCAGGGTTGGTTCTTC,CASTSPRQGWFF
TRBV5-1,TRBJ2-2,NA,TRBD2,TGCGCCAGCACCCAGGGAACTAGCGGGGGTTTCACCGGGGAGCTGTTTTTT,CASTQGTSGGFTGELFF
TRBV10-1,TRBJ1-1,NA,NA,TGCGCCAGCAGTGACCAGAACACTGAAGCTTTCTTT,CASSDQNTEAFF
TRBV4-1,TRBJ2-7,NA,TRBD2,TGCGCCAGCAGCCAAGATTTAGCTAGCGGGGGGACCTACGAGCAGTACTTC,CASSQDLASGGTYEQYF
TRBV6-6,TRBJ1-2,NA,TRBD1,TGTGCCAGCAGCAGGGGACAGACTCGAGGCTACACCTTC,CASSRGQTRGYTF
TRBV13,TRBJ2-3,NA,NA,TGTGCCAGCAGCTTAGGGGGCTACACAGATACGCAGTATTTT,CASSLGGYTDTQYF
TRBV5-1,TRBJ2-1,NA,TRBD2,TGCGCCAGCAGCGGGGTAGCGGGGGGGATCAATGAGCAGTTCTTC,CASSGVAGGINEQFF
TRBV6-2/TRBV6-3,TRBJ2-7,NA,NA,TGTGCCAGCAGTTACTCGGGAGGACGATACGAGCAGTACTTC,CASSYSGGRYEQYF
TRBV6-5,TRBJ2-2,NA,NA,TGTGCCAGCAGGATGACTAGGGAATCATCCGGGGAGCTGTTTTTT,CASRMTRESSGELFF
TRBV7-2,TRBJ1-6,NA,NA,TGTGCCAGCAGCAATAAGGCGGGTAATTCACCCCTCCACTTT,CASSNKAGNSPLHF
TRBV19,TRBJ1-2,NA,TRBD1,TGTGCCAGTACTACTCGGGAGGGGGCTCACTATGGCTACACCTTC,CASTTREGAHYGYTF
TRBV6-5,TRBJ1-1,NA,TRBD1,TGTGCCAGCAGCCGACCGGGGACAGCAGAAGCTTTCTTT,CASSRPGTAEAFF
TRBV19,TRBJ2-1,NA,TRBD1,TGTGCCAGTAGCCGACAGGGATTATACAATGAGCAGTTCTTC,CASSRQGLYNEQFF
TRBV19,TRBJ2-1,NA,TRBD2,TGTGCCAGTACGTCAGTAGCGGGAGTGCTAAATGAGCAGTTCTTC,CASTSVAGVLNEQFF